These 9 T cell receptor beta chains came from one sample sequenced in a study of cytomegalovirus exposure and HLA in healthy donors. Assay: immunoSEQ multiplex PCR; the TCRdb copy retains only in-frame clones and omits some. The table shows some 75,000 clones, with roughly 96% occurring only once. The sample consisted of PBMCs. All receptors come from a woman aged 18-29 years in good health and CMV-seronegative.

The chain links TRBV13 to TRBJ2-1; maybe TRBD2 (6 bases). Germline V gene lookup returns CDR1 PRHDT and CDR2 FYEKMQ (reference sequence). CDR3 length: 16 residues. V shed 5 bases and J shed 3 bases, with 17 bases lying between them. CDR3 protein: CASSRRPGEHYNEQFF. DNA for the CDR3: TGTGCCAGCAGCAGAAGGCCGGGAGAACACTACAATGAGCAGTTCTTC.

The chain employs TRBV10-3 and TRBJ1-2; 7 nucleotides agree with TRBD1. In germline, CDR1 is ENHRY, CDR2 SYGVKD. V was pared by 7 bases and J by 4 bases, with 6 bases of the junction left unmatched. CDR3 length: 13 residues. CDR3 coding DNA: TGTGCCATCAAGGAGGGGGACAGCTATGGCTACACCTTC. Protein: CAIKEGDSYGYTF.

The chain has TRBV2 and TRBJ2-1; TRBD2 agrees at 11 bases. Per germline, CDR1 SNHLY and CDR2 FYNNEI. This CDR3 spans 13 amino acids. Trimming took 8 bases from V and 5 from J; bases not matched to a gene: 2. The CDR3: CASLLAGDNEQFF. The DNA for the CDR3 is TGTGCCAGCCTACTAGCGGGGGACAATGAGCAGTTCTTC.

The chain employs TRBV10-3 and TRBJ2-3; 7 bases line up with TRBD2. The CDR3 consists of 13 residues. The ends lost 7 bases at V and 1 base at J; junction bases unmatched: 2. CDR1 is ENHRY, CDR2 SYGVKD, per germline. CDR3 residues: CAITGGGTDTQYF. In DNA, the CDR3 is TGTGCCATCACTGGGGGGGGCACAGATACGCAGTATTTT.

The genes are TRBV4-2 and TRBJ2-2; D might be TRBD2 (6 bases). Looked up from germline, CDR1 is LGHNA and CDR2 is YNFKEQ. The CDR3 contains 16 residues. V was trimmed by 0 bases and J by 5 bases, leaving 13 bases between them. The DNA for the CDR3 is TGTGCCAGCAGCCAAGATTGGGGAGGAGGTACCGGGGAGCTGTTTTTT. The encoded protein is CASSQDWGGGTGELFF.

In the case of this clone: The junction departs from germline at one end; a sequencing error may be responsible. This chain connects TRBV25-1 to TRBJ1-2; D may be TRBD1 (5 bases). The CDR3 contains 11 residues. Per germline, CDR1 MGHDK and CDR2 SYGVNS. The CDR3 sequence is CASTWGTSPRF. The CDR3 coding sequence is TGTGCCAGCACCTGGGGGACTTCACCCCGCTTC.

This clone was seen just once. The chain joins TRBV19 to TRBJ2-5; possible D gene TRBD1, 5 bases. V lost 5 bases to trimming and J lost 3 bases, with 13 bases between them. The CDR3 totals 14 residues. From germline, CDR1 is LNHDA and CDR2 SQIVND (reference sequence). In DNA form, the CDR3 reads TGTGCCAGTAGTTTCGACAGTGCAAAAGAGACCCAGTACTTC. Encoded protein: CASSFDSAKETQYF. Looking up the rest from reference TRBV19 and TRBJ2-5 gives the full variable domain: DGGITQSPKYLFRKEGQNVTLSCEQNLNHDAMYWYRQDPGQGLRLIYYSQIVNDFQKGDIAEGYSVSREKKESFPLTVTSAQKNPTAFYLCASSFDSAKETQYFGPGTRLLVL.

The rearrangement joins TRBV4-1 to TRBJ1-2; maybe TRBD1 (6 bases). The CDR3 totals 15 residues. Looked up from germline, CDR1 is MGHRA and CDR2 is YSYEKL. V was shortened by 1 base and J by 6 bases, with 15 bases between the two germline ends. CDR3 sequence (DNA): TGCGCCAGCAGCCAAGTTAAGGACAGCTATCATGGCTACACCTTC. Translating it yields CASSQVKDSYHGYTF.

This chain links TRBV15 with TRBJ2-1, with D maybe TRBD2 (5 bases). V lost 5 bases and J 2 bases, leaving 16 bases between the germline ends. Germline V gene lookup returns CDR1 LNHNV and CDR2 YYDKDF (reference sequence). The CDR3 totals 16 residues. This CDR3 reads CATSPRMGSAYNEQFF. CDR3 nucleotides: TGTGCCACCAGCCCCCGGATGGGGAGCGCCTACAATGAGCAGTTCTTC.